This T cell receptor (beta chain) is from a study of T cell responses to AZD1222 COVID-19 vaccine. Produced via immunoSEQ multiplex PCR; TCRdb's table is partial and in-frame only. The sample lists more than 100,000 clones; roughly 90% were seen once. Comments on this clone: The antigen remains undetermined.

Study-wide points: There were vaccine-associated CD4 TCRs across spike, dominant at 160-218 and 743-854. Two doses of AZD1222 preceded a rise in Spike-specific TCR breadth and depth. Baseline testing showed seropositivity in only five or six AZD1222 recipients. Repertoire sampling was restricted to post-peak T cell response timepoints.

Germline V gene lookup returns CDR1 LNHNV and CDR2 YYDKDF (reference sequence). V dropped 3 bases and J dropped 2; count of bases not matched to a gene: 12. This CDR3 is built from 17 residues. This clonotype originated in an adult in good health. Sequences were derived from peripheral blood, sampled on day 0 of AZD1222 vaccination. The chain carries TRBV15 and TRBJ2-5; TRBD1 matches 7 bases. CDR3: CATSRYEGAQKQETQYF. DNA for the CDR3: TGTGCCACCAGCAGGTATGAGGGGGCCCAGAAGCAAGAGACCCAGTACTTC. Looking up the rest from reference TRBV15 and TRBJ2-5 gives the full variable domain: DAMVIQNPRYQVTQFGKPVTLSCSQTLNHNVMYWYQQKSSQAPKLLFHYYDKDFNNEADTPDNFQSRRPNTSFCFLDIRSPGLGDTAMYLCATSRYEGAQKQETQYFGPGTRLLVL.